This TCR beta chain is drawn from a study of shared clonotypes between healthy human individuals. Sequencing used immunoSEQ multiplex PCR; TCRdb keeps in-frame clones, though not all of them. The data hold roughly 2.2 million clones, with 85% to 95% observed a single time. The sequenced sample consisted of naive CD4+ T cells from PBMCs. As for subset: CD45RA+ positively selected. This TCR was recovered from a man between 18 and 29 years old in good health. Some clones in this sample may be carry-over from other donors' samples.

CDR3 loop: CASSYHRGKNTEAFF. The CDR3 bases are TGTGCCAGCAGTTACCACAGGGGGAAGAACACTGAAGCTTTCTTT. The chain has TRBV6-5 and TRBJ1-1; TRBD1 matches 8 bases. This CDR3 has 15 residues. V dropped 2 bases and J dropped 1; count of bases not matched to a gene: 3. Germline values: CDR1 MNHEY, CDR2 SVGAGI.